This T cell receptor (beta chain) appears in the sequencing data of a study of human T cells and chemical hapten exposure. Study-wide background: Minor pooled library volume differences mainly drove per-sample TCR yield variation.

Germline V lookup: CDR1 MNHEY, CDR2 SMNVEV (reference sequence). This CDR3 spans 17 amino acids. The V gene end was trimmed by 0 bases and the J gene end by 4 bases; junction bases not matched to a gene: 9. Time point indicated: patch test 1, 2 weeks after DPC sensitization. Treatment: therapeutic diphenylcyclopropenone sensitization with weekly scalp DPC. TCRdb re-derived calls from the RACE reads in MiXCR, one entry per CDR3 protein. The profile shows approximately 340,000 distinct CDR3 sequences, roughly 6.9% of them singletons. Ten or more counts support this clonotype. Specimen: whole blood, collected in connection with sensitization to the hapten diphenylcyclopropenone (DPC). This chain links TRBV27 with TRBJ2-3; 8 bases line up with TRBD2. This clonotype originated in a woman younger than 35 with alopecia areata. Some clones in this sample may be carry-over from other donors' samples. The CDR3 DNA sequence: TGTGCCAGCAGTTTATCCCACCCGGGACTAGGGGCAGATACGCAGTATTTT. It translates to CASSLSHPGLGADTQYF.